This paragraph reports one TCR beta chain. Original handling: Reference gene primer amplification gave estimated nucleated cell counts. The table came from immunoSEQ multiplex PCR; TCRdb's copy has only in-frame clones and leaves some out. Clone size and the V and J calls come from that table; the DNA yielded D and trimming. The repertoire holds about 88,000 clones, with 90% as singletons. This sample was taken from a study of blood T cell repertoires in COVID-19. In the study overall: PBMCs, B-cell-depleted T cells, or T cells provided the cDNA or gDNA that made up the material.

J was trimmed by 4 bases and V by 4 bases; bases with no gene match: 13. Germline CDR1 is LGHNA and CDR2 is YSLEER. The CDR3 sequence is 18 residues long. The sequencing sample was made of peripheral blood. The chain links TRBV4-3 to TRBJ2-1, with 10 bases that match TRBD1. The sequence came from a man aged 60-69 years with acute or convalescent COVID-19. The CDR3 DNA reads TGCGCCAGCAGCCGCCACCGACAGGGGGCGAAACTGTACAATGAGCAGTTCTTC. This encodes CASSRHRQGAKLYNEQFF.